This T cell receptor (beta chain) was found in a study of T-cell reconstitution after alpha-beta-depleted transplantation in children. This clonotype was seen repeatedly, ten times or more. Using unique molecular identifiers, the investigators prepared the TCRbeta library. Each CDR3 protein gets one entry after TCRdb re-called the PCR reads with MiXCR. The top ten clones hold roughly 3.9% of a sample with some 590,000 distinct CDR3 sequences, about 11% of them seen once. The sample in question was PBMCs from the stem cell graft donor, obtained from the stem cell graft. The sequence came from a human donor who donated a stem cell graft to a child with acute myeloid leukemia.

Written as DNA, the CDR3 is TGTGCCAGCAGCTTGGCCTGGACTAGCATCGGCAATGAGCAGTTCTTC. Translating it yields CASSLAWTSIGNEQFF. This sequence joins TRBV5-8 and TRBJ2-1; 8 bases align to TRBD2. V lost 0 bases and J lost 6; bases outside the gene matches: 8. This CDR3 contains 16 residues. Germline V gives CDR1 SGHTS, CDR2 YDEGEE.